Presented here are 27 T cell receptor beta chains from one specimen sequenced in a study of T cells in Graves' hyperthyroidism and ophthalmopathy. It was RNA transcripts that yielded the amplified TCR beta CDR3 regions. A set of HTBI primers served as the primers for a first-round RT-PCR of the TCR CDR3. TCRdb processed the multiplex PCR reads anew with MiXCR; each CDR3 protein has one entry. This table has 500,000 to 550,000 distinct CDR3 sequences, 15% to 20% appearing once. The specimen was blood. The source is a man aged 40-55 years with Graves' ophthalmopathy.

This clonotype was detected many times. The V gene is TRBV12-3 or TRBV12-4, the J gene TRBJ1-2; TRBD1 aligns across 9 bases. Trimming cost V 6 bases and J 8 bases; bases outside gene matches: 7. CDR3 length: 13 residues. CDR3 residues: CASSPTGGRGYTF. The CDR3 DNA follows: TGTGCCAGCAGCCCGACAGGGGGAAGGGGCTACACCTTC.

In this sample, this clonotype turned up a few times. The gene calls are TRBV29-1 and TRBJ2-3, with D perhaps TRBD1 (5 bases). Germline loops: CDR1 SQVTM, CDR2 ANQGSEA. The CDR3 runs to 13 residues. Trimming pared 5 bases from V and 5 bases from J, leaving 14 bases between. The CDR3 is CSVTPRAIDTQYF. In DNA, the CDR3 is TGCAGCGTTACCCCCAGGGCGATAGATACGCAGTATTTT.

This clonotype was seen ten or more times. The V call is TRBV27, the J call TRBJ2-7; possibly TRBD1 for D (6 bases). Germline assignment: CDR1 MNHEY and CDR2 SMNVEV (reference sequence). V was pared by 3 bases and J by 0 bases, with 15 bases between. CDR3 size: 16 residues. Here the CDR3 DNA reads TGTGCCAGCAGTTTTATTCCAGGGGCGAGCTCCTACGAGCAGTACTTC. It codes for CASSFIPGASSYEQYF.

This clonotype was picked up many times. CDR3 in DNA: TGTGCCAGCAGTGTGGGCAGGGAGAACACTGAAGCTTTCTTT. As protein: CASSVGRENTEAFF. The chain carries TRBV12-3 or TRBV12-4 and TRBJ1-1; the D gene is possibly TRBD1 (5 bases). The CDR3 length is 14 residues. V was trimmed by 5 bases and J by 1 base, leaving 11 bases between them.

This chain connects TRBV6-1 to TRBJ2-1, with 12 bases identical to TRBD2. CDR1 MNHNS and CDR2 SASEGT come from the germline V gene. The CDR3 loop spans 15 amino acids. V lost 7 bases, J lost 9 bases, and 10 bases stayed unmatched. The CDR3 DNA reads as TGTGCCAGCAATTGGCTAGCGGGGGGGCAAGGTGAGCAGTTCTTC. Protein sequence: CASNWLAGGQGEQFF.

This clonotype was found many times. The V gene is TRBV6-2 or TRBV6-3, the J gene TRBJ2-7, with D perhaps TRBD1 (5 bases). The V gene lost 6 bases and the J gene lost 6 bases, with 15 bases spanning the gap. This CDR3 comprises 13 residues. Looked up from germline, CDR1 is MNHEY and CDR2 is SVGEGT. This CDR3 is CASRTPQVREQYF. In DNA, the CDR3 is TGTGCCAGCAGGACCCCACAGGTTCGCGAGCAGTACTTC.

The V call is TRBV9, the J call TRBJ1-3, with TRBD1 identical over 7 bases. The CDR3 has 17 residues. With 4 bases clipped from V and 1 base from J, the junction kept 11 bases outside the gene matches. Germline V lookup: CDR1 SGDLS, CDR2 YYNGEE. The CDR3 protein is CASSIPRQGGSGNTIYF. DNA for the CDR3: TGTGCCAGCAGCATCCCCCGACAGGGTGGGTCTGGAAACACCATATATTTT.

The V call is TRBV27, the J call TRBJ2-1; possible D gene TRBD1, 7 bases. The length of the CDR3 is 14 residues. Germline V gives CDR1 MNHEY, CDR2 SMNVEV (reference sequence). Trimming removed 1 base at V and 6 bases at J, with 10 bases between. CDR3 nucleotides: TGTGCCAGCAGTTTATACAGGGGAGGCAATGAGCAGTTCTTC. Its translation is CASSLYRGGNEQFF.

This clonotype was recorded many times. The chain joins TRBV7-6 to TRBJ2-5, with D possibly being TRBD2 (6 bases). The CDR3 is made up of 16 amino acids. Germline CDR1 reads SGHVS; CDR2 reads FNYEAQ. Trimming cost V 1 base and J 2 bases, with 14 bases left between them. The CDR3 spells CASSLGLISGQETQYF. The CDR3 region has the DNA TGTGCCAGCAGCTTAGGATTGATCAGCGGGCAAGAGACCCAGTACTTC.

This clonotype occurred many times. The chain has TRBV7-2 and TRBJ2-7; D tentatively fits TRBD1 or TRBD2 (6 bases each). Germline lookup yields CDR1 SGHTA and CDR2 FQGNSA. This CDR3 contains 15 residues. The V end was cut by 4 bases, the J end by 3 bases, with 16 bases between. The CDR3 is CASSSRGVGDYEQYF. CDR3 bases: TGTGCCAGCAGCTCGAGGGGGGTCGGTGACTACGAGCAGTACTTC.

The table lists this clonotype with many counts. The rearrangement uses TRBV2 and TRBJ1-2; 8 nucleotides match TRBD1. After removal of 7 bases from V and 7 bases from J, the junction contained 14 bases not matched to a gene. Germline lookup yields CDR1 SNHLY and CDR2 FYNNEI. CDR3 length equals 15 residues. CDR3 sequence reads: CASIPSPGGFGGYTF. CDR3 nucleotide sequence: TGTGCCAGCATACCATCCCCAGGGGGCTTTGGTGGCTACACCTTC.

This clonotype has only a few counts. V usage is TRBV7-9 and J usage is TRBJ1-2; a weak D match, TRBD1 (5 bases). The germline CDR1 and CDR2 sequences are SEHNR and FQNEAQ (reference sequence). This CDR3 has 15 amino acids. Trimming left V 3 bases short and J 4 bases short, with 15 bases between. CDR3 amino acids: CASSFGLRGIYGYTF. The CDR3 DNA reads TGTGCCAGCAGCTTTGGGTTACGGGGGATCTATGGCTACACCTTC.

The rearrangement links TRBV7-9 to TRBJ1-2; unclear D gene. V was shortened by 4 bases and J by 2 bases, with 11 bases between the two germline ends. Germline V CDR1 and CDR2: SEHNR, FQNEAQ (reference sequence). The CDR3 totals 14 residues. The CDR3 bases are TGTGCCAGCAGCTCGGCAGGTATAAACTATGGCTACACCTTC. Translation: CASSSAGINYGYTF.

This clonotype occurred a few times. This chain links TRBV30 with TRBJ2-1; 8 bases agree with TRBD2. Germline V gives CDR1 GTSNPN, CDR2 SVGIG (reference sequence). The ends lost 4 bases at V and 8 bases at J; junction bases unmatched: 16. This CDR3 is built from 16 residues. CDR3 coding DNA: TGTGCCTGGAACGGGGGGAGGGCCAACGGGGGGGATGAGCAGTTCTTC. Translation: CAWNGGRANGGDEQFF.

The chain carries TRBV18 and TRBJ2-3, with D possibly being TRBD1 (5 bases). The germline CDR1 and CDR2 sequences are KGHSH and LQKENI. The CDR3 covers 16 residues. V was trimmed by 0 bases and J by 1 base, leaving 11 bases between them. The DNA of the CDR3 is TGTGCCAGCTCACCACCGTTAGGCAGGGGCACAGATACGCAGTATTTT. This encodes CASSPPLGRGTDTQYF.

This clonotype was seen a handful of times. CDR3 sequence (DNA): TGCGCCAGCAGCCAAGGGGGCGGGAGGGCCCAAGAGACCCAGTACTTC. It codes for CASSQGGGRAQETQYF. The J gene is TRBJ2-5, the V gene TRBV4-1; 9 nucleotides match TRBD2. CDR3 size: 16 residues. J was trimmed by 1 base and V by 1 base; bases with no gene match: 4. Germline V gives CDR1 MGHRA, CDR2 YSYEKL.

This chain connects TRBV13 to TRBJ2-3, with 10 bases matching TRBD2. The V and J ends lost 5 bases and 6 bases, in that order; junction bases with no gene match: 11. The CDR3 runs to 16 residues. Germline CDR1 is PRHDT and CDR2 is FYEKMQ (reference sequence). The DNA for the CDR3 is TGTGCCAGCAGCCCCCGGGGCAGCGGGGGGGTGGATACGCAGTATTTT. This codes for CASSPRGSGGVDTQYF.

The sample holds many counts of this clonotype. This chain uses TRBV2 with TRBJ1-5, with TRBD1 matching over 10 bases. J lost 2 bases, V lost 6 bases, and 1 base had no gene match. Germline-derived CDR1 and CDR2 are SNHLY and FYNNEI. This CDR3 has 14 amino acids. The CDR3 nucleotides are TGTGCCAGCAGAGGGACAGGGGGCAATCAGCCCCAGCATTTT. Translating it yields CASRGTGGNQPQHF. Using reference TRBV2 and TRBJ1-5 for the parts outside the CDR3, the full variable domain is EPEVTQTPSHQVTQMGQEVILRCVPISNHLYFYWYRQILGQKVEFLVSFYNNEISEKSEIFDDQFSVERPDGSNFTLKIRSTKLEDSAMYFCASRGTGGNQPQHFGDGTRLSIL.

The chain uses TRBV2 and TRBJ1-4; TRBD1 is a possible D gene (5 bases). This CDR3 has 14 amino acids. Germline values: CDR1 SNHLY, CDR2 FYNNEI. The V and J ends lost 6 bases and 7 bases respectively, with 15 bases between them. The CDR3, as DNA: TGTGCCAGCAGGGGGGACGGTCAAAGTGAAAAACTGTTTTTT. Protein sequence: CASRGDGQSEKLFF.

The genes are TRBV18 and TRBJ2-7, with D possibly TRBD2 on 6 matching bases. V lost 3 bases and J 0 bases, leaving 15 bases between the germline ends. Germline lookup yields CDR1 KGHSH and CDR2 LQKENI. The CDR3 contains 16 residues. CDR3 amino acids: CASSPFAGTSSYEQYF. The CDR3 bases are TGTGCCAGCTCACCTTTTGCGGGGACGAGCTCCTACGAGCAGTACTTC.

This clonotype has only a few counts. The chain has TRBV4-2 and TRBJ2-1, with D hard to call. Deletions cut 5 bases from V and 11 bases from J, with 13 bases between. The CDR3 is made up of 12 amino acids. In germline, CDR1 is LGHNA, CDR2 YNFKEQ. The DNA for the CDR3 is TGTGCCAGCAGCTTGGACCAGACAAAGCAGTTCTTC. Translated: CASSLDQTKQFF.

This chain uses TRBV20-1 with TRBJ2-4; D might be TRBD1 (6 bases). The V and J ends lost 5 bases and 0 bases respectively, with 14 bases between them. From germline, CDR1 is DFQATT and CDR2 SNEGSKA (reference sequence). This CDR3 has 15 residues. This chain's CDR3 is CSARLQGEAKNIQYF. The CDR3 nucleotides are TGCAGTGCTCGATTACAGGGTGAAGCCAAAAACATTCAGTACTTC.

This clonotype was observed at least ten times. The genes are TRBV2 and TRBJ2-2, with no clear D. The CDR3 covers 14 residues. Germline V gene lookup returns CDR1 SNHLY and CDR2 FYNNEI. Trimming removed 7 bases at V and 4 bases at J, with 13 bases between. Here the CDR3 DNA reads TGTGCCAGCACTTGGTCGGGCGGCACCGGGGAGCTGTTTTTT. This gives the protein CASTWSGGTGELFF.

As concerns this clonotype: Its ends do not fully match the called genes, so a read error is possible. The J gene is TRBJ1-5, the V gene TRBV18; D ambiguous. The germline V gene encodes CDR1 KGHSH and CDR2 LQKENI. This CDR3 comprises 15 residues. This chain's CDR3 is CSSSPYGMKNQPQHF. CDR3 bases: TGTTCCAGCTCACCCTACGGGATGAAAAATCAGCCCCAGCATTTT.

This clonotype turned up a few times. V gene TRBV20-1 combines with J gene TRBJ2-7; no definite D call. The DNA matches TRBJ2-1 better at its end, which makes the J call doubtful. CDR1 is DFQATT and CDR2 is SNEGSKA in the germline V gene (reference sequence). The CDR3 sequence is 13 residues long. This CDR3 reads CSARRAATYEQFF. The CDR3 coding sequence is TGCAGTGCGCGCCGGGCCGCAACCTACGAGCAGTTCTTC.

The sample holds a few counts of this clonotype. CDR3 bases: TGTGCCAGCAGCGGGACGGTTGGCGGGGAGCAGTACTTC. Protein product: CASSGTVGGEQYF. The chain recombines TRBV7-9 with TRBJ2-7; D may correspond to TRBD1 or TRBD2 (5 bases each). Germline V CDR1 and CDR2: SEHNR, FQNEAQ (reference sequence). The CDR3 spans 13 residues. V lost 5 bases, J lost 7 bases, and 15 bases lay in between.

This clonotype was seen a few times. The chain recombines TRBV5-1 with TRBJ1-2; D remains unclear. Trimming took off 5 bases at V and 8 bases at J, with 13 bases between the two ends. The germline gives CDR1 SGHRS, CDR2 YFSETQ. The CDR3 runs 12 residues. The CDR3 DNA reads as TGCGCCAGCAGAGGTGAGGAAATCGGCTACACCTTC. Translating gives CASRGEEIGYTF. The variable domain in full, with the rest retrieved from reference TRBV5-1 and TRBJ1-2, is KAGVTQTPRYLIKTRGQQVTLSCSPISGHRSVSWYQQTPGQGLQFLFEYFSETQRNKGNFPGRFSGRQFSNSRSEMNVSTLELGDSALYLCASRGEEIGYTFGSGTRLTVV.